A single sample is the source of the 28 T cell receptor beta chains below, sequenced in a study of blood T cells in healthy people across ages (dated by TCRdb to the mid-2010s). Library generation was performed with 5' RACE. The data were produced on an Illumina HiSeq 2500. The second PCR ran for about 6 to 12 cycles and used a J-beta primer mix along with a sample-barcoded 5' primer. TCRdb reprocessing: public reads trimmed at Q25 with fastp, clones called with MiXCR, in-frame beta chains kept. Merged by CDR3 protein, the rows form single entries marked with the most common genes and DNA. The sample contains approximately 800,000 distinct CDR3 sequences, roughly 60% of them found a single time. Of the sample, about 27% is held by the ten largest clones. Input material: blood. These receptors originate from a man aged 25 to 45 in good health.

This chain links TRBV11-2 with TRBJ1-5; maybe TRBD1 (5 bases). In germline, CDR1 is SGHAT, CDR2 FQNNGV. V gave up 5 bases and J gave up 6 bases, with 11 bases separating them. This CDR3 is built from 13 residues. This CDR3 is CASSRDLSQPQHF. The CDR3 DNA is TGTGCCAGCAGCAGGGACTTGAGTCAGCCCCAGCATTTT.

This chain connects TRBV7-8 to TRBJ1-5; D perhaps matches TRBD1 (6 bases). CDR3 size: 13 residues. Per the germline V gene, CDR1 is SGHVS and CDR2 is FQNEAQ. V gave up 8 bases and J gave up 3 bases, with 11 bases separating them. The CDR3 bases are TGTGCCAGCGGAGACAGGCACAATCAGCCCCAGCATTTT. This encodes CASGDRHNQPQHF.

In its sample, this clonotype was seen many times. This sequence joins TRBV6-1 and TRBJ1-5, with a tentative D call TRBD1 (6 bases). The CDR3 runs to 15 residues. Per germline, CDR1 MNHNS and CDR2 SASEGT. The V end was cut by 3 bases, the J end by 4 bases, with 13 bases between. DNA for the CDR3: TGTGCCAGCAGTGACGAGGTAGGGGGAAATCAGCCCCAGCATTTT. Residues: CASSDEVGGNQPQHF.

J is TRBJ1-1 and V is TRBV10-3; 8 bases fit TRBD1. CDR1 and CDR2 from the germline V gene are ENHRY and SYGVKD. The length of the CDR3 is 15 residues. V lost 4 bases to trimming and J lost 1 base; unmatched junction nucleotides: 5. CDR3 loop: CAISAHRGRNTEAFF. The CDR3 bases are TGTGCCATCAGTGCTCACAGGGGGAGGAACACTGAAGCTTTCTTT.

The chain is built from TRBV18 and TRBJ1-1; 7 bases are shared with TRBD1. CDR3 length: 17 residues. Trimming removed 3 bases from V and 2 bases from J; junction bases left unmatched: 12. Germline V CDR1 and CDR2: KGHSH, LQKENI. Here the CDR3 DNA reads TGTGCCAGCTCACCCGAAATACCGGGACAGCTAAACACTGAAGCTTTCTTT. Encoded protein: CASSPEIPGQLNTEAFF.

This clonotype was seen a handful of times. The chain joins TRBV7-9 to TRBJ2-6, with 12 bases matching TRBD1. The J segment lost 3 bases and the V segment lost 7 bases, leaving 4 bases of the junction unmatched. Germline CDR1 and CDR2: SEHNR and FQNEAQ (reference sequence). The CDR3 totals 16 residues. The CDR3 nucleotides are TGTGCCAGCATGGGACAGGGGGCGCTTGGGGCCAACGTCCTGACTTTC. It encodes CASMGQGALGANVLTF.

This clonotype appeared a few times. The genes are TRBV12-3 or TRBV12-4 and TRBJ2-7, with a possible D match to TRBD2 (7 bases). The CDR3 contains 13 residues. Deletions cut 6 bases from V and 5 bases from J, with 14 bases between. CDR3 coding DNA: TGTGCCAGCAGACGCGGGGGCTTGGACGAGCAGTACTTC. Translated: CASRRGGLDEQYF.

This chain links TRBV24-1 with TRBJ2-5, with TRBD2 matching 9 bases. Unmatched junction bases numbered 3, after V lost 5 bases and J lost 0 bases. The CDR3 runs 15 residues. Germline V gene lookup returns CDR1 KGHDR and CDR2 SFDVKD. CDR3 residues: CATSGAGGNQETQYF. CDR3 nucleotide sequence: TGTGCCACCAGTGGAGCGGGGGGAAACCAAGAGACCCAGTACTTC.

V is TRBV12-3 or TRBV12-4 and J is TRBJ2-4; D is perhaps TRBD2 (5 bases). This CDR3 comprises 14 residues. Trimming took off 7 bases at V and 0 bases at J, with 10 bases between the two ends. Here the CDR3 reads CASTRGLAKNIQYF. For the CDR3, the DNA is TGTGCCAGCACCCGGGGTCTAGCCAAAAACATTCAGTACTTC.

This clonotype occurred a few times. The chain couples TRBV9 to TRBJ2-3; D not resolved. With 3 bases removed from V and 1 base from J, the gap between germline ends came to 24 bases. The V gene's germline CDR1 is SGDLS and CDR2 YYNGEE. The CDR3 length is 19 residues. The CDR3 DNA is TGTGCCAGCAGCGGACCGAATCGACACCCTCCTAAAGGCACAGATACGCAGTATTTT. Translated, it gives CASSGPNRHPPKGTDTQYF.

This sequence joins TRBV6-6 and TRBJ2-4; maybe TRBD2 (6 bases). The J call is in doubt because the DNA end fits TRBJ2-7 better. Germline V gene sequence: CDR1 MNHNY, CDR2 SVGAGI (reference sequence). This CDR3 region has 13 residues. CDR3 protein: CASSYRRGYEQYF. The CDR3 DNA sequence: TGTGCCAGCAGCTATAGGAGGGGCTACGAGCAGTACTTC.

The table lists this clonotype with a few counts. The chain has TRBV4-3 and TRBJ1-4; TRBD1 matches at 8 bases. The ends lost 2 bases at V and 8 bases at J; junction bases unmatched: 7. Germline CDR1 reads LGHNA; CDR2 reads YSLEER. The CDR3 sequence is 15 residues long. CDR3 sequence reads: CASSQSTGVGEKLFF. Written as DNA, the CDR3 is TGCGCCAGCAGCCAATCGACAGGGGTGGGGGAAAAACTGTTTTTT.

V usage is TRBV29-1 and J usage is TRBJ2-1, with D possibly being TRBD2 (6 bases). The V and J ends lost 8 bases and 10 bases respectively, with 15 bases between them. This CDR3 has 11 amino acids. CDR1 is SQVTM and CDR2 is ANQGSEA in the germline V gene. The CDR3 sequence: CSIPWGDEQFF. The CDR3, as DNA: TGCAGCATACCCTGGGGGGACGAGCAGTTCTTC.

The V call is TRBV2, the J call TRBJ2-1; 8 nucleotides match TRBD2. The germline V gene encodes CDR1 SNHLY and CDR2 FYNNEI. This CDR3 has 14 residues. V lost 5 bases to trimming and J lost 2 bases; unmatched junction nucleotides: 2. For the CDR3, the DNA is TGTGCCAGCAGTCCGGGACTAGCCTACAATGAGCAGTTCTTC. It specifies CASSPGLAYNEQFF.

The rearrangement links TRBV7-9 to TRBJ2-5, with a tentative D call TRBD1 (5 bases). This CDR3 spans 16 amino acids. Germline values: CDR1 SEHNR, CDR2 FQNEAQ (reference sequence). V was shortened by 0 bases and J by 2 bases, with 13 bases between the two germline ends. The CDR3 DNA reads TGTGCCAGCAGCTTAGCGTCAGGGCTGAATCAAGAGACCCAGTACTTC. It specifies CASSLASGLNQETQYF.

This clonotype was observed a single time. V usage is TRBV20-1 and J usage is TRBJ1-6; no reliable D call. The CDR3 loop spans 14 amino acids. The germline V gene encodes CDR1 DFQATT and CDR2 SNEGSKA (reference sequence). V was cut by 0 bases and J by 10 bases, with 13 bases left in between. As DNA, the CDR3 is TGCAGTGCTAGAGACTACTTTCTGGGGTCACCCCTCCACTTT. As protein: CSARDYFLGSPLHF.

The gene calls are TRBV12-3 or TRBV12-4 and TRBJ2-5; D is unresolved. Trimming pared 5 bases from V and 2 bases from J, leaving 21 bases between. The CDR3 is made up of 17 amino acids. The CDR3 loop reads CASSPAFGRNGQETQYF. DNA for the CDR3: TGTGCCAGCAGTCCTGCCTTTGGCAGGAACGGACAAGAGACCCAGTACTTC.

The chain combines TRBV9 with TRBJ2-1; D might be TRBD2 (6 bases). Trimming shortened V by 4 bases and J by 4 bases, and 15 bases separated the two germline ends. Germline CDR1 is SGDLS and CDR2 is YYNGEE. The CDR3 is 15 amino acids. This CDR3 reads CASSPGTSRYNEQFF. The CDR3 region has the DNA TGTGCCAGCAGCCCCGGGACTTCTAGATACAATGAGCAGTTCTTC.

The chain employs TRBV12-3 or TRBV12-4 and TRBJ2-1; 7 bases align to TRBD2. The DNA end is more similar to TRBJ2-7, so the J call may be wrong. This CDR3 is 14 amino acids long. CDR3 sequence reads: CASSPSGTYNEQYF. In nucleotides, the CDR3 is TGTGCCAGCAGTCCTAGCGGTACCTACAATGAGCAGTACTTC.

The V gene is TRBV7-3, the J gene TRBJ2-6; the D gene is possibly TRBD2 (6 bases). The V end lost 1 base, the J end lost 0 bases, and 10 bases lay between the germline ends. Germline CDR1 SGHTA, CDR2 FQGTGA. The CDR3 contains 17 residues. The CDR3 coding sequence is TGTGCCAGCAGCTTAAGCGGGACGGCCTCTGGGGCCAACGTCCTGACTTTC. Translation: CASSLSGTASGANVLTF.

The chain combines TRBV12-3 or TRBV12-4 with TRBJ2-5; 9 bases are a match to TRBD2. The CDR3 consists of 17 residues. The V and J ends lost 0 bases and 5 bases, in that order; junction bases with no gene match: 10. CDR3 coding DNA: TGTGCCAGCAGTTTAGCTTTTTCGACTAGCGGTAGTGAGACCCAGTACTTC. The encoded protein is CASSLAFSTSGSETQYF.

This chain links TRBV5-1 with TRBJ2-5; the D gene could be TRBD1 or TRBD2 (5 bases each). The CDR3 runs 15 residues. Trimming took off 0 bases at V and 0 bases at J, with 9 bases between the two ends. In germline, CDR1 is SGHRS, CDR2 YFSETQ. The CDR3 DNA follows: TGCGCCAGCAGCTTGGCAGGGAGCAACCAAGAGACCCAGTACTTC. It specifies CASSLAGSNQETQYF.

The V call is TRBV12-3 or TRBV12-4, the J call TRBJ2-7; possibly TRBD1 for D (5 bases). CDR3 size: 13 residues. The V and J ends lost 5 bases and 2 bases respectively, with 10 bases between them. CDR3 bases: TGTGCCAGCAGTGCAGGGTTGGCCTACGAGCAGTACTTC. It encodes CASSAGLAYEQYF.

This sequence joins TRBV20-1 and TRBJ2-3; D ambiguous. CDR1 and CDR2 from the germline V gene are DFQATT and SNEGSKA (reference sequence). This CDR3 has 16 residues. Trimming shortened V by 1 base and J by 3 bases, and 17 bases separated the two germline ends. CDR3 in DNA: TGCAGTGCTAGAGCCCTGATGGTCCGGGCTACAGATACGCAGTATTTT. Encoded protein: CSARALMVRATDTQYF.

The J gene is TRBJ2-1, the V gene TRBV7-7; the D gene is possibly TRBD2 (6 bases). CDR1 and CDR2 from the germline V gene are SSHAT and FNYEAQ (reference sequence). The CDR3 spans 15 residues. V shed 1 base and J shed 2 bases, with 9 bases lying between them. The CDR3, as DNA: TGTGCCAGCAGCTTAGGACTAGGGGCCTACAATGAGCAGTTCTTC. Its protein product is CASSLGLGAYNEQFF.

The J gene is TRBJ2-7, the V gene TRBV19; weak D call: TRBD2 (6 bases). CDR3 length equals 15 residues. CDR1 and CDR2 (germline): LNHDA, SQIVND (reference sequence). V was shortened by 3 bases and J by 2 bases, with 14 bases between the two germline ends. The CDR3 sequence is CASSISEEGPYEQYF. CDR3 bases: TGTGCCAGTAGTATTAGTGAGGAGGGACCCTACGAGCAGTACTTC.

This rearrangement joins TRBV6-1 to TRBJ2-7; TRBD2 matches 8 bases. The length of the CDR3 is 13 residues. The V gene end was trimmed by 6 bases and the J gene end by 2 bases; junction bases not matched to a gene: 3. Germline assignment: CDR1 MNHNS and CDR2 SASEGT. In DNA, the CDR3 is TGTGCCAGCAGCGAGGGACTAGCCTACGAGCAGTACTTC. Translation gives CASSEGLAYEQYF.

This chain connects TRBV12-3 or TRBV12-4 to TRBJ2-3; a possible D gene is TRBD1 (5 bases). The CDR3 extends over 13 amino acids. Trimming pared 6 bases from V and 2 bases from J, leaving 9 bases between. The CDR3 spells CASSQGPTDTQYF. The CDR3 region has the DNA TGTGCCAGCAGCCAGGGCCCCACAGATACGCAGTATTTT.